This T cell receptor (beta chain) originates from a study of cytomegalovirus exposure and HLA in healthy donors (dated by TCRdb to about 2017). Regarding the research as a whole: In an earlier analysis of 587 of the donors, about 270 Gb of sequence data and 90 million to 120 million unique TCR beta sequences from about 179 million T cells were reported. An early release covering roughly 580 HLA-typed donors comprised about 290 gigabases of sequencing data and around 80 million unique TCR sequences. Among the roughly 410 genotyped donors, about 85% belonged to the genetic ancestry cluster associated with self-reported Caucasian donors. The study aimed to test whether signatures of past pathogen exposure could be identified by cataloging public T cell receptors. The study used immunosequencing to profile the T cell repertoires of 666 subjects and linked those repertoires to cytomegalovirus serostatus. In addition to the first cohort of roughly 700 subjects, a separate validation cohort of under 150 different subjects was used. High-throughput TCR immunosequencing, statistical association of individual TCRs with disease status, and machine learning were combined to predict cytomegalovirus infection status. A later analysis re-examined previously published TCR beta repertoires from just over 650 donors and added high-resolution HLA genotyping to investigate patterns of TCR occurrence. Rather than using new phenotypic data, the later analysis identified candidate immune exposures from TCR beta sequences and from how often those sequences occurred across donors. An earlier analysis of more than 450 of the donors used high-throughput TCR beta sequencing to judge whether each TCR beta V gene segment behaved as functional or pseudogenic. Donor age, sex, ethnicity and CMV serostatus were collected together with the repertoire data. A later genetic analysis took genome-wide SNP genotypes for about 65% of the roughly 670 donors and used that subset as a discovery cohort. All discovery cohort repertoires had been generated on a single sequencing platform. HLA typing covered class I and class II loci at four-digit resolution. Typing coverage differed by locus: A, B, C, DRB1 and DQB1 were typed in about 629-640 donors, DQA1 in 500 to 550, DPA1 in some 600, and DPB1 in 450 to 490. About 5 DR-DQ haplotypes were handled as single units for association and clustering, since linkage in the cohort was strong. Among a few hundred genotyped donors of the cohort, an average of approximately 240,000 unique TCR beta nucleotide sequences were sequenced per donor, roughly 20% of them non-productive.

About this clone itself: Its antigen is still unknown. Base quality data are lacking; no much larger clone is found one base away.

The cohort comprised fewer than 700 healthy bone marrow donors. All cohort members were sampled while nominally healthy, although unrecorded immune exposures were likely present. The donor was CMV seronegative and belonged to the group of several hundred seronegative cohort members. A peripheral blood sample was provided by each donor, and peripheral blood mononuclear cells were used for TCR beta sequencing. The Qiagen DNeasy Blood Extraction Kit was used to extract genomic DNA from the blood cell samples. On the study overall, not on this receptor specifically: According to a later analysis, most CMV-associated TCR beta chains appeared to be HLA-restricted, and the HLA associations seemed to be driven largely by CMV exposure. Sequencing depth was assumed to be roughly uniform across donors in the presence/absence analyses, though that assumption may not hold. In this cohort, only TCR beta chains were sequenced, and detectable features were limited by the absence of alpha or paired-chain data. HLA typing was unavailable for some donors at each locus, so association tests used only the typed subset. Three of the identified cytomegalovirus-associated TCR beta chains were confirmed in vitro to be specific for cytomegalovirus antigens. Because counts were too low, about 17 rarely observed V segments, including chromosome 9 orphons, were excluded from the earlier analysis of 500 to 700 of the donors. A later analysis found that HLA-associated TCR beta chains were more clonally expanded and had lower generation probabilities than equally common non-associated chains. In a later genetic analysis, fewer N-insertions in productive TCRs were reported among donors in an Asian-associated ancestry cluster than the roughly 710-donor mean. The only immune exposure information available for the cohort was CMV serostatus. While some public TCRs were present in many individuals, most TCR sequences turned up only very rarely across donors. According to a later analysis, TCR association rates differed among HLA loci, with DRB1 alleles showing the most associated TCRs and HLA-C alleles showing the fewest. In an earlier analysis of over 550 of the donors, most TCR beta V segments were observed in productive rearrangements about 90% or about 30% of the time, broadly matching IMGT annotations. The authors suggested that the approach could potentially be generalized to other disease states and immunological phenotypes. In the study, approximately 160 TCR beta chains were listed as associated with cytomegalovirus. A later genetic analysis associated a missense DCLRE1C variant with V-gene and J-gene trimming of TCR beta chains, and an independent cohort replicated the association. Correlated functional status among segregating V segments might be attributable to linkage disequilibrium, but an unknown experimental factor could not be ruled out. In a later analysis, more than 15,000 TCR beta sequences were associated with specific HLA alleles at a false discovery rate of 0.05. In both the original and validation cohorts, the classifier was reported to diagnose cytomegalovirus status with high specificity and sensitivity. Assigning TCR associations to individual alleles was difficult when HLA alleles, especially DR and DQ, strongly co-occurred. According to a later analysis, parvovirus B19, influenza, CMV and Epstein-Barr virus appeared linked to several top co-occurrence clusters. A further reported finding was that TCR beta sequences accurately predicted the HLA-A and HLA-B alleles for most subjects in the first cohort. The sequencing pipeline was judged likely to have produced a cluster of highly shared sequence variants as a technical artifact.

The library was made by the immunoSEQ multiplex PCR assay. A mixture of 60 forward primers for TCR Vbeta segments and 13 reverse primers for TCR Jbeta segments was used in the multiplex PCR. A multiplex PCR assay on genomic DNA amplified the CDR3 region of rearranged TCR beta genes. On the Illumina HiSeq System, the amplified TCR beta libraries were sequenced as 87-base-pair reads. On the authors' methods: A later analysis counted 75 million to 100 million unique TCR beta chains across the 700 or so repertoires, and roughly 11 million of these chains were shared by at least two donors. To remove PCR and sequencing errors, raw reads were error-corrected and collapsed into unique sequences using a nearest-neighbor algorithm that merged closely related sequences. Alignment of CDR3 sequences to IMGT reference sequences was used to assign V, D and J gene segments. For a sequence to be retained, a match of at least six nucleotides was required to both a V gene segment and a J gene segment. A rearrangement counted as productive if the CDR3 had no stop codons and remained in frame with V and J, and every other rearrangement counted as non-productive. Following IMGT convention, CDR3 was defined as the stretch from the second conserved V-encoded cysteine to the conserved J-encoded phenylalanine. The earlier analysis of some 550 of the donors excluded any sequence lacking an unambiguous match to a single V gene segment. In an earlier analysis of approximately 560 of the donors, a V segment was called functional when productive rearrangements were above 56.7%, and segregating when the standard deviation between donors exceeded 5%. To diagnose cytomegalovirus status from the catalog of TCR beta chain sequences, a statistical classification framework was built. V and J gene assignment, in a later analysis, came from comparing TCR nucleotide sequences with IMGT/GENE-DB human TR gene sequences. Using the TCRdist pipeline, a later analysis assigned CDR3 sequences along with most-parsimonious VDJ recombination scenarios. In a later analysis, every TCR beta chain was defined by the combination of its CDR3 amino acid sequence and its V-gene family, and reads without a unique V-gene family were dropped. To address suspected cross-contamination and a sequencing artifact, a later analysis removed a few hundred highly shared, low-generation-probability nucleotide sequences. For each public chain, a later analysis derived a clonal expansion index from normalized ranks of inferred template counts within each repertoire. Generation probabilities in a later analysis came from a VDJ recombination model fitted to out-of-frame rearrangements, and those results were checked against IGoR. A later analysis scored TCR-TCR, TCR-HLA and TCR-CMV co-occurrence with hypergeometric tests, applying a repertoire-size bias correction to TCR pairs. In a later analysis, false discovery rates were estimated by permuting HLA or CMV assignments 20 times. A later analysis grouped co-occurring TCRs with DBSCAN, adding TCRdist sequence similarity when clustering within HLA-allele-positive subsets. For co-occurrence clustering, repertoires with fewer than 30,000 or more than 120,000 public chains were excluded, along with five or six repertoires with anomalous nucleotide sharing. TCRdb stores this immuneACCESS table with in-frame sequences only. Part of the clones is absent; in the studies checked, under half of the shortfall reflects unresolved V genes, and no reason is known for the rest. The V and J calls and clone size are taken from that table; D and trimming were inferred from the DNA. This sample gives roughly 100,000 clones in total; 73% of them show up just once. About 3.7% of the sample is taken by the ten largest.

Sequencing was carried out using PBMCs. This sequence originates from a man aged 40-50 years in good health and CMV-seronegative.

The CDR3 amino acid sequence is: CASSLEGRLGEKLFF. Read as DNA, the sequence is TGTGCCAGCAGCTTAGAGGGGCGCTTGGGTGAAAAACTGTTTTTT. The chain uses TRBV7-9 and TRBJ1-4; a tentative D match to TRBD1 spans 5 bases. Cut back by 1 base and 7 bases, the V and J ends lie 13 bases apart. From the germline V gene (reference sequence), CDR1 is SEHNR and CDR2 is FQNEAQ. The CDR3 covers 15 residues, taking in both the cysteine and the phenylalanine. Just the 45-base CDR3 DNA is kept, in frame starting at base 1. With all but the CDR3 taken from the reference TRBV7-9 and TRBJ1-4 genes, the full variable domain is: DTGVSQNPRHKITKRGQNVTFRCDPISEHNRLYWYRQTLGQGPEFLTYFQNEAQLEKSRLLSDRFSAERPKGSFSTLEIQRTEQGDSAMYLCASSLEGRLGEKLFFGSGTQLSVL.